The sequence of this TCR beta chain was determined in a study of CD8 T cells in ankylosing spondylitis. The study's findings and limits: From matched ankylosing spondylitis synovial fluid, disease-linked clones were reportedly recovered at significantly enriched levels. In the blood and synovial fluid of reactive arthritis, some motif variants had been previously reported.

Germline loops: CDR1 SGHAT, CDR2 FQNNGV. The CDR3 extends over 17 amino acids. V was clipped by 5 bases and J by 1 base, with 17 bases between them. Comment on this clonotype: What it recognizes is unknown.

Quantitative barcoded 5'-RACE was used to prepare TCR beta libraries. One entry per CDR3 protein, called by TCRdb with MiXCR from the 5' RACE reads. Among 250,000 or so distinct CDR3 sequences listed, 15% to 20% were seen once. Sequenced input: blood, either unsorted or a sorted T cell fraction (not recorded which). This TCR came from a male donor with ankylosing spondylitis or in good health (not recorded which). This chain links TRBV11-2 with TRBJ2-2; D may match TRBD1 or TRBD2 (5 bases each). The CDR3: CASSPREGYGNTGELFF. The CDR3 DNA follows: TGTGCCAGCAGCCCTAGAGAGGGGTACGGGAACACCGGGGAGCTGTTTTTT.